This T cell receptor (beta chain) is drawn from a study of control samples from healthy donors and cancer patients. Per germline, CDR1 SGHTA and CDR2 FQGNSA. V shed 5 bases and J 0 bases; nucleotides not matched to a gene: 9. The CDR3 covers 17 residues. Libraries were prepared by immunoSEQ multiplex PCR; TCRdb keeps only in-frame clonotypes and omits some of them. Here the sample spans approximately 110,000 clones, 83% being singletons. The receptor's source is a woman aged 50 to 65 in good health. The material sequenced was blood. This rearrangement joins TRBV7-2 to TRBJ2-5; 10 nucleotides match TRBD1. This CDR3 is CASSTDRGRGYQETQYF. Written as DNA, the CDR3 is TGTGCCAGCAGCACTGACAGGGGGCGAGGGTACCAAGAGACCCAGTACTTC.